This T cell receptor beta chain is drawn from a study of CD8 T cells in Susac syndrome (dated by TCRdb to the late 2010s). About the investigation overall: The study used repertoire sequencing to test whether antigen drove CD8+ T cell activation and differentiation in Susac syndrome. Clonality of the CD8+ T cell repertoire was compared between about a dozen healthy donors, around 14 Susac syndrome patients and 15 multiple sclerosis patients. Beyond this particular receptor, the publication reports: The number of individuals in the TCR sequencing and HLA analysis was acknowledged as relatively small.

Peripheral blood CD8+ and CD4+ T cells from healthy donors, Susac syndrome patients and multiple sclerosis patients were profiled using high-throughput TCR beta sequencing. Treatment-naive patients with stable or active relapsing-remitting disease fulfilling revised McDonald criteria were used as multiple sclerosis controls. Bulk CD8+ and CD4+ T cells were purified by magnetic negative isolation, whereas CD8+ TEMRA cells were enriched by FACS. Blood was collected in EDTA tubes and processed within 24 hours, with PBMCs isolated through density gradient centrifugation. PBMCs intended for TCR sequencing were cryopreserved in liquid nitrogen and were subsequently thawed in a 37 degrees C water bath. The sorted or isolated CD4+, CD8+ and CD8+ TEMRA cells reached a purity of at least 90%. Looking up the germline V gene (reference sequence) yields CDR1 DFQATT and CDR2 SNEGSKA. Germline trimming: 5 bases from V, 0 bases from J; junction bases outside gene matches: 4. The CDR3, cysteine through phenylalanine, is 13 amino acids long. The sequence is cut down to CDR3 DNA, 39 bases in frame from base 1.

Remarks on this clonotype: Its antigen is unknown. Qualities for individual bases were not recorded, and no much larger clone is one base off.

RNA was extracted using the RNeasy kit, and about 0.45 to 1 ug of the RNA was reverse transcribed with random hexamers. The immunoSEQ multiplex PCR assay, which covers 54 Vbeta and 13 Jbeta segments, was used to amplify TCR beta CDR3 regions. PCR amplification bias was corrected by using a synthetic template baseline for primer optimization and computational correction. Per the authors' processing: Reads were annotated to V, D and J genes per IMGT and analyzed with immunoSEQ Analyzer, keeping only productive sequences. Clonality was calculated as one minus the Shannon entropy normalized by log2 of the number of productive unique sequences. For each patient and control, public and private clones were evaluated among the 100 most prevalent clones. Susac-specific clones were defined as absent from healthy and MS cohorts, 800 to 1,200 published viral clones and other ImmuneACCESS disease sequences. TCRdb reprocessing: public reads trimmed at Q25 with fastp, clones called with MiXCR, in-frame beta chains kept. Every CDR3 protein is listed once, alongside the most common genes and DNA of its rows. The V and J calls follow TCRdb's processing rather than the paper's. The sample has 70,000 or so distinct CDR3 sequences on record, approximately 93% of them singletons. In total, the top ten clones hold 0.5% to 0.7% of the sample.

This TCR derives from a human donor with multiple sclerosis. Sequenced material: CD8+ T cells from PBMCs. The V and J genes are TRBV20-1 and TRBJ2-7, with 7 bases in between that match TRBD2. In nucleotide form, the sequence is TGCAGTGCTGTGCGGGAGATCTCCTACGAGCAGTACTTC. Its coded protein is CSAVREISYEQYF.